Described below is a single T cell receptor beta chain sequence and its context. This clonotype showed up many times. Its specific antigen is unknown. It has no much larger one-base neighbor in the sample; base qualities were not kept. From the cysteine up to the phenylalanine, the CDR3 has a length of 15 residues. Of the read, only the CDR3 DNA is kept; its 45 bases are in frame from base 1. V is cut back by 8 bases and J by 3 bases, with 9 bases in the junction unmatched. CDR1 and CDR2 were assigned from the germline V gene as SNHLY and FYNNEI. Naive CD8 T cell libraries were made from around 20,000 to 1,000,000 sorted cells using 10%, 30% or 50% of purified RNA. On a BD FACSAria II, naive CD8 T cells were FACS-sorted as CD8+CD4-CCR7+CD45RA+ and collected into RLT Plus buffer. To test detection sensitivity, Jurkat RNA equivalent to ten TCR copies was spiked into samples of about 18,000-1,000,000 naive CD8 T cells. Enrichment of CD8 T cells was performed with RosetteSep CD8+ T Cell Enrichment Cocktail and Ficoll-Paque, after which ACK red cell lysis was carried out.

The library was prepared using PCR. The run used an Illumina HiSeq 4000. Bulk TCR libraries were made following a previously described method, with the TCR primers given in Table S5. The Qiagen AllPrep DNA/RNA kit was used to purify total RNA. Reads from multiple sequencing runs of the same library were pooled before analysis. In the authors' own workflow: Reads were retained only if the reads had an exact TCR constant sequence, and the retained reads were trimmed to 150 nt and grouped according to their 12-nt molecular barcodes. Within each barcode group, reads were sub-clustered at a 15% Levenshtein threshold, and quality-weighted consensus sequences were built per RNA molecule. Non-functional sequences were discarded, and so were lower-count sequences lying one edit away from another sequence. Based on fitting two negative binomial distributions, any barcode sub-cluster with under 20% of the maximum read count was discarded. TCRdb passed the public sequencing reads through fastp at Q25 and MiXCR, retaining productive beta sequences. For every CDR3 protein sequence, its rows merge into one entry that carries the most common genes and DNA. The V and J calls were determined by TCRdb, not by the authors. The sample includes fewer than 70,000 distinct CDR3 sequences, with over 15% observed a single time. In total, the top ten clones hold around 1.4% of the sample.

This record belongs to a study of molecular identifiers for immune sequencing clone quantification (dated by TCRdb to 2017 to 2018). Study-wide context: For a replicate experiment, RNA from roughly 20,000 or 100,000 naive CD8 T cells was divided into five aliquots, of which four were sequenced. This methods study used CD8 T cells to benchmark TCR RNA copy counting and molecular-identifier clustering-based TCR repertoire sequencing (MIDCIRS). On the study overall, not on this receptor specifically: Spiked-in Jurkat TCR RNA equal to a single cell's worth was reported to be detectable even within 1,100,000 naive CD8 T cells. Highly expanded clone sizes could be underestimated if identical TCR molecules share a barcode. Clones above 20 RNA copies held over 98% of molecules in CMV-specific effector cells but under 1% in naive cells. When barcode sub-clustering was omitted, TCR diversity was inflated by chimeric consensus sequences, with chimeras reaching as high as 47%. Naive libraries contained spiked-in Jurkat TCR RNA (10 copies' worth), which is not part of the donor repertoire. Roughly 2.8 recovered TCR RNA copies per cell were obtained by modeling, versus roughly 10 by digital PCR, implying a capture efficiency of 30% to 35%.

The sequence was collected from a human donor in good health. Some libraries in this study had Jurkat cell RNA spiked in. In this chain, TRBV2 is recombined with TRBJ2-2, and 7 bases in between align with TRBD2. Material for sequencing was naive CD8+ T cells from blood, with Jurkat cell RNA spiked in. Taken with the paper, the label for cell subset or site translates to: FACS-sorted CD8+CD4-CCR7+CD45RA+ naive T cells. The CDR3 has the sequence CASVTEGGHTGELFF. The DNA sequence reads TGTGCCAGCGTTACGGAGGGAGGGCACACCGGGGAGCTGTTTTTT.